This TCR beta chain emerged from a study of naive and memory T cell subsets. Points from the study as a whole: Possibly reflecting memory cells re-expressing CD45RA, a few larger clonotypes occurred in naive repertoires, especially CD8.

Germline loops: CDR1 SQVTM, CDR2 ANQGSEA. The CDR3 spans 13 residues. The trim removed 4 bases at V and 4 bases at J, leaving 1 base unmatched. For this clonotype: The antigen is undetermined.

The beta constant-region primer was an equimolar mix of two oligonucleotides covering TRBC1 and TRBC2. Four rounds of PCR amplified the ligated cDNA using nested alpha and beta constant-region primers plus SP2. MiXCR was run by TCRdb on the UMI-ligation and nested PCR reads, yielding one entry per CDR3 protein. The table shows about 90,000 distinct CDR3 sequences, with about 10% occurring only once. The rearrangement links TRBV29-1 to TRBJ2-3, with TRBD1 identical over 11 bases. The source is a human donor in good health. The sample taken for sequencing was naive CD4+ T cells from blood. The CDR3 reads CSVGDRGADTQYF. For the CDR3, the DNA is TGCAGCGTTGGGGACAGGGGGGCAGATACGCAGTATTTT.